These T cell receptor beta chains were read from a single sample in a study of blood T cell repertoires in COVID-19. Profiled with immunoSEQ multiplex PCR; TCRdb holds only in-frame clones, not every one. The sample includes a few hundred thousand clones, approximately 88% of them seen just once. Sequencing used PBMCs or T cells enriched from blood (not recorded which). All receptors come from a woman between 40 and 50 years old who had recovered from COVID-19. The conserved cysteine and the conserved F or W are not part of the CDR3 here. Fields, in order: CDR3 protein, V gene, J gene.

CDR3: ASSDPSGTETQY
V: TRBV2
J: TRBJ2-5

CDR3: ASKGQGRVNTEAF
V: TRBV5-8
J: TRBJ1-1

CDR3: ASSGLATYNEQF
V: TRBV10-2
J: TRBJ2-1

CDR3: ATSRDRGLAGNEQF
V: TRBV15
J: TRBJ2-1

CDR3: ASSLAAVAGTSYNEQF
V: TRBV5-1
J: TRBJ2-1

CDR3: ASSLDFGSEQY
V: TRBV11-3
J: TRBJ2-7

CDR3: ASSQVLDSGELF
V: TRBV3-1/TRBV3-2
J: TRBJ2-2

CDR3: ASSQLSGSNPAGQY
V: TRBV5-1
J: TRBJ2-3

CDR3: ASKTGTSSYEQY
V: TRBV28
J: TRBJ2-7

CDR3: ASSQELAGGEWF
V: TRBV3-1/TRBV3-2
J: TRBJ2-1

CDR3: ASSLSGRAEAF
V: TRBV12-3/TRBV12-4
J: TRBJ1-1

CDR3: ASSPDSYGYT
V: TRBV2
J: TRBJ1-2

CDR3: ASSSNPNRAGTQY
V: TRBV7-2
J: TRBJ2-3

CDR3: SVTGGAPGIEKLF
V: TRBV29-1
J: TRBJ1-4

CDR3: ASSFQENTGELF
V: TRBV5-1
J: TRBJ2-2

CDR3: ASATPSGIRYEQY
V: TRBV28
J: TRBJ2-7

CDR3: ASRTGGGSNQPQH
V: TRBV28
J: TRBJ1-5

CDR3: ASSQGDFTDTQY
V: TRBV7-3
J: TRBJ2-3

CDR3: ASSAETGGLSEAF
V: TRBV2
J: TRBJ1-1

CDR3: ASSYRDRGLSSNQPQH
V: TRBV2
J: TRBJ1-5

CDR3: ASSSAGSWYEQY
V: TRBV7-9
J: TRBJ2-7

CDR3: ASSQGYSGDEQF
V: TRBV3-1/TRBV3-2
J: TRBJ2-1

CDR3: ASSGDRGHGYT
V: TRBV25-1
J: TRBJ1-2

CDR3: ASSLVRGEQY
V: TRBV7-8
J: TRBJ2-7

CDR3: ASSGGGSSYNEQF
V: TRBV2
J: TRBJ2-1

CDR3: ASSPPGGPQAEQF
V: TRBV9
J: TRBJ2-1

CDR3: ATATGGNQPQH
V: TRBV6-6
J: TRBJ1-5

CDR3: ASSRGSGSRVNEQF
V: TRBV6-4
J: TRBJ2-1

CDR3: ASSESSGGSEQF
V: TRBV10-2
J: TRBJ2-1

CDR3: ASSLAASGRGEQF
V: TRBV28
J: TRBJ2-1

CDR3: ASSLTTGAPDTQY
V: TRBV5-1
J: TRBJ2-3

CDR3: ASSLVSSGGSYEQY
V: TRBV5-1
J: TRBJ2-7

CDR3: ASSQGTGFSGANVLT
V: TRBV4-3
J: TRBJ2-6

CDR3: SVDFTGGYEQY
V: TRBV29-1
J: TRBJ2-7

CDR3: ASSPTSGRAGELF
V: TRBV5-1
J: TRBJ2-2

CDR3: ASSVQGGSYNEQF
V: TRBV9
J: TRBJ2-1

CDR3: ASSYGLTTSYEQY
V: TRBV6-2/TRBV6-3
J: TRBJ2-7

CDR3: AISTGLAGMQTDTQY
V: TRBV10-3
J: TRBJ2-3

CDR3: ASSRLVVAAYNEQF
V: TRBV18
J: TRBJ2-1

CDR3: ASSYFGGDQETQY
V: TRBV6-2/TRBV6-3
J: TRBJ2-5

CDR3: ASSLALNFYGYT
V: TRBV7-2
J: TRBJ1-2

CDR3: ASSPNAYEQY
V: TRBV7-2
J: TRBJ2-7

CDR3: ASSLRGFNSPLH
V: TRBV2
J: TRBJ1-6

CDR3: ASSLTTNTEAF
V: TRBV7-3
J: TRBJ1-1

CDR3: ASSRPGGRNSPLH
V: TRBV11-2
J: TRBJ1-6

CDR3: ASSLGTGKMPQY
V: TRBV7-9
J: TRBJ2-5

CDR3: SAAGLAGGPLYEQY
V: TRBV29-1
J: TRBJ2-7

CDR3: ATSEPGRDEQF
V: TRBV24-1
J: TRBJ2-1

CDR3: ASSFDGRGTGELF
V: TRBV7-2
J: TRBJ2-2

CDR3: ASSKGSSGIVEQF
V: TRBV21-1
J: TRBJ2-1